Each of the 7 T cell receptor beta chains below was sequenced from the same sample in a study of human T cells and chemical hapten exposure. Total RNA was isolated from whole blood that had not been fractionated. In TCRdb, the 5' RACE reads were re-called with MiXCR into one record per CDR3 protein. This sample yields about 140,000 distinct CDR3 sequences, of which 3.5% to 5% are seen a single time; more than 1.2% belongs to the top ten. The receptors stem from a female donor in good health.

This clonotype appeared many times. The genes are TRBV4-3 and TRBJ2-2; maybe TRBD2 (6 bases). The CDR3 loop spans 15 amino acids. Trimming stripped 1 base from V and 6 bases from J, with 12 bases between. In germline, CDR1 is LGHNA, CDR2 YSLEER. CDR3 protein: CASSQVGGKPGELFF. The CDR3 DNA reads as TGCGCCAGCAGCCAAGTCGGGGGTAAACCCGGGGAGCTGTTTTTT.

This clonotype was detected ten times or more. The rearrangement links TRBV2 to TRBJ1-1; D is ambiguous. V shed 1 base and J shed 7 bases, with 13 bases lying between them. The CDR3 has 14 residues. The germline V gene has CDR1 SNHLY and CDR2 FYNNEI. The CDR3, as DNA: TGTGCCAGCAGTGAAGGTGTGCGAGGTCTTGAAGCTTTCTTT. Protein product: CASSEGVRGLEAFF.

This clonotype was observed at least ten times. The V and J genes are TRBV12-3 or TRBV12-4 and TRBJ1-6, with 12 bases aligning to TRBD1. This CDR3 is built from 16 residues. V lost 6 bases, J lost 9 bases, and 9 bases stayed unmatched. Here the CDR3 DNA reads TGTGCCAGCAGGTCTTCCGGGACAGGGGGCGGTTCACCCCTCCACTTT. Protein sequence: CASRSSGTGGGSPLHF.

This clonotype showed up many times. The chain recombines TRBV5-1 with TRBJ2-7, with D maybe TRBD2 (5 bases). Trimming took off 4 bases at V and 1 base at J, with 18 bases between the two ends. The CDR3 runs to 16 residues. Germline V lookup: CDR1 SGHRS, CDR2 YFSETQ. CDR3 sequence reads: CASSPEGLARSYEQYF. The CDR3 DNA sequence: TGCGCCAGCAGCCCGGAAGGACTCGCTAGGTCCTACGAGCAGTACTTC.

Ten or more counts support this clonotype. The chain joins TRBV18 to TRBJ1-1; D is uncertain. Trimming took 0 bases from V and 3 from J, leaving 8 bases between them. The CDR3 spans 14 residues. In germline, CDR1 is KGHSH, CDR2 LQKENI. CDR3 bases: TGTGCCAGCTCACCACCCGGGAGATACACTGAAGCTTTCTTT. It encodes CASSPPGRYTEAFF.

There are many counts of this clonotype. The chain carries TRBV25-1 and TRBJ2-2; 7 positions agree with TRBD2. Germline V CDR1 and CDR2: MGHDK, SYGVNS. This CDR3 has 16 amino acids. The J segment lost 2 bases and the V segment lost 5 bases, leaving 8 bases of the junction unmatched. The CDR3 DNA is TGTGCCAGCAGTCGCCGTGGGGGGGGAAACACCGGGGAGCTGTTTTTT. This sequence encodes CASSRRGGGNTGELFF.

At least ten counts were recorded for this clonotype. V gene TRBV11-1 combines with J gene TRBJ2-1; the match to TRBD2 covers 10 bases. The V gene's germline CDR1 is SGHAT and CDR2 FQDESV (reference sequence). V was pared by 2 bases and J by 6 bases, with 7 bases of the junction left unmatched. The CDR3 has 16 amino acids. CDR3 protein: CASSLRTLAGFNEQFF. CDR3 sequence (DNA): TGTGCCAGCAGCTTACGTACACTAGCGGGGTTCAATGAGCAGTTCTTC.